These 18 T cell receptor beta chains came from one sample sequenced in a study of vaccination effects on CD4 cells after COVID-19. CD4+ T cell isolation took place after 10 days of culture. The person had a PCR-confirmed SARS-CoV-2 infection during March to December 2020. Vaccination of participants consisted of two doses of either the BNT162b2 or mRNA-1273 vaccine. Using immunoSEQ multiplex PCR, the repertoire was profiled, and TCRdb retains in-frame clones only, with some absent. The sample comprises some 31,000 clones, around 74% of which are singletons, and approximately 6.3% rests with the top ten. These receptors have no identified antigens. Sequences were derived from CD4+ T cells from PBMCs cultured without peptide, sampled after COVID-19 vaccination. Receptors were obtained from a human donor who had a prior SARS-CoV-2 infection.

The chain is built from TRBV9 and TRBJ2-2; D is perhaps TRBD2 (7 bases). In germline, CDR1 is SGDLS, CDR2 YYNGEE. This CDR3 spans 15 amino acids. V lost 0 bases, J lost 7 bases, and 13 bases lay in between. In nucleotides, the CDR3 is TGTGCCAGCAGCGTAGGGGGCGGGGGCGTCGGGGAGCTGTTTTTT. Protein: CASSVGGGGVGELFF.

The CDR3 sequence: CASSPFSGATNEKLFF. CDR3 DNA: TGTGCCAGCTCACCATTCTCAGGGGCAACTAATGAAAAACTGTTTTTT. V usage is TRBV18 and J usage is TRBJ1-4; maybe TRBD1 (6 bases). CDR1 is KGHSH and CDR2 is LQKENI in the germline V gene. The CDR3 extends over 16 amino acids. Trimming pared 2 bases from V and 0 bases from J, leaving 10 bases between.

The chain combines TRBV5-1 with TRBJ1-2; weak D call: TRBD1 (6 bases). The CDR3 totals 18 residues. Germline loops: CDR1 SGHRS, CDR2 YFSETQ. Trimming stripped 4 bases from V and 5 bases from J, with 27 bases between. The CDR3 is CASSGSLNRDLGTYGYTF. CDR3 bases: TGCGCCAGCAGCGGTAGCTTGAACAGGGACCTCGGCACTTATGGCTACACCTTC.

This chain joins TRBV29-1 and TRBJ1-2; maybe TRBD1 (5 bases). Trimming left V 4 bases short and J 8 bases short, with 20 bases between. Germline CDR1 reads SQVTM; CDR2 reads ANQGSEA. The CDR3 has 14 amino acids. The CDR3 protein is CSVGAGRGYSGYTF. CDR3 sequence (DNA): TGCAGCGTTGGTGCAGGGAGAGGATATTCGGGCTACACCTTC. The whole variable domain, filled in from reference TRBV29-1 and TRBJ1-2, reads SAVISQKPSRDICQRGTSLTIQCQVDSQVTMMFWYRQQPGQSLTLIATANQGSEATYESGFVIDKFPISRPNLTFSTLTVSNMSPEDSSIYLCSVGAGRGYSGYTFGSGTRLTVV.

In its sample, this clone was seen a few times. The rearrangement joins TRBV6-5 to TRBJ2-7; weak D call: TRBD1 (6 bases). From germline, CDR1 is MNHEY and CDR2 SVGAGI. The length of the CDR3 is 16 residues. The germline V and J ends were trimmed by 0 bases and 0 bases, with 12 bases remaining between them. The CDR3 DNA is TGTGCCAGCAGTTACTCTGACAGGCGGAGCTCCTACGAGCAGTACTTC. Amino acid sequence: CASSYSDRRSSYEQYF.

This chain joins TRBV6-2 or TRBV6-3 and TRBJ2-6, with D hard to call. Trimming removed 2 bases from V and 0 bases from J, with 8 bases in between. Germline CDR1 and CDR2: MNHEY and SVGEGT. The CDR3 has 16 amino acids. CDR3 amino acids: CASSYPLGSGANVLTF. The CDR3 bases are TGTGCCAGCAGTTACCCCCTTGGCTCTGGGGCCAACGTCCTGACTTTC.

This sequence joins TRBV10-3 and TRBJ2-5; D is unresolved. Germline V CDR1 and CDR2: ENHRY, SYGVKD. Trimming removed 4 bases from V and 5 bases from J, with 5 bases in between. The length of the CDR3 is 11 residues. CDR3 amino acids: CAISAAETQYF. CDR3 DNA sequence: TGTGCCATCAGTGCTGCGGAGACCCAGTACTTC.

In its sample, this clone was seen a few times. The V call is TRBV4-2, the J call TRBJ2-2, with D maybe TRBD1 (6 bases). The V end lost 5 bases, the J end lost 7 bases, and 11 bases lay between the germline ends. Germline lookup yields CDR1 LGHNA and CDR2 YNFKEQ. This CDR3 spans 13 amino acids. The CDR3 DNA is TGTGCCAGCAGCACAACAGGGATCGGGGAGCTGTTTTTT. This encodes CASSTTGIGELFF.

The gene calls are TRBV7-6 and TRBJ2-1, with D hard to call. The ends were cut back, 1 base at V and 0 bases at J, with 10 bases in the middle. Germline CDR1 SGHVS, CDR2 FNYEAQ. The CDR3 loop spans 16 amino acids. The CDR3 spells CASSLGSASSYNEQFF. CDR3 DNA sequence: TGTGCCAGCAGCTTAGGTTCGGCTAGCTCCTACAATGAGCAGTTCTTC. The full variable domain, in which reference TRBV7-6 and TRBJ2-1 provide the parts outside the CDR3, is GAGVSQSPRYKVTKRGQDVALRCDPISGHVSLYWYRQALGQGPEFLTYFNYEAQQDKSGLPNDRFSAERPEGSISTLTIQRTEQRDSAMYRCASSLGSASSYNEQFFGPGTRLTVL.

The CDR3 DNA reads as TGTGCCAGCAGTCGGGACCACAACACCGGGGAGCTGTTTTTT. Translation: CASSRDHNTGELFF. The chain has TRBV2 and TRBJ2-2; TRBD1 or TRBD2 may be the D gene (5 bases each). CDR1 and CDR2 (germline): SNHLY, FYNNEI. This CDR3 is 14 amino acids long. Trimming removed 5 bases at V and 2 bases at J, with 9 bases between. The whole variable domain, filled in from reference TRBV2 and TRBJ2-2, reads EPEVTQTPSHQVTQMGQEVILRCVPISNHLYFYWYRQILGQKVEFLVSFYNNEISEKSEIFDDQFSVERPDGSNFTLKIRSTKLEDSAMYFCASSRDHNTGELFFGEGSRLTVL.

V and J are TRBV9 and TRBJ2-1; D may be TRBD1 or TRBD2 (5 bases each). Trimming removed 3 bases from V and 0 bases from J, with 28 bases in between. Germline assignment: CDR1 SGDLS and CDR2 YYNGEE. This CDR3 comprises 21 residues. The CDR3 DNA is TGTGCCAGCAGCGCTCAGATCGGGACCCAACATGGAAAGAGCTCCTACAATGAGCAGTTCTTC. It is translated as CASSAQIGTQHGKSSYNEQFF.

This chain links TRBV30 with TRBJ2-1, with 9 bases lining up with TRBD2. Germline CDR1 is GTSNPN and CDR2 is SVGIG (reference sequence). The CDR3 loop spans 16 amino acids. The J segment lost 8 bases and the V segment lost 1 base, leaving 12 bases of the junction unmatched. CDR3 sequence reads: CAWSGGSGRTGDEQFF. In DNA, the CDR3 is TGTGCCTGGAGTGGCGGTAGCGGGAGAACTGGGGATGAGCAGTTCTTC.

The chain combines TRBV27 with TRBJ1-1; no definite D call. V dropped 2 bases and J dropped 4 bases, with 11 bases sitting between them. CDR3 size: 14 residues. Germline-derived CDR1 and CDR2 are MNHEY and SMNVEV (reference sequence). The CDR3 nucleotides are TGTGCCAGCAGTTTAAAGGGCTTAGTCACTGAAGCTTTCTTT. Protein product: CASSLKGLVTEAFF.

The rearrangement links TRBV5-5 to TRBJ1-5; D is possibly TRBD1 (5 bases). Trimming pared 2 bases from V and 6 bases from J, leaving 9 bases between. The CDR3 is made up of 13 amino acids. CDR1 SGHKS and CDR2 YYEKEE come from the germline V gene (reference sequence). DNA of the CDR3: TGTGCCAGCAGCTTTGAGGGGCTTCAGCCCCAGCATTTT. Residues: CASSFEGLQPQHF.

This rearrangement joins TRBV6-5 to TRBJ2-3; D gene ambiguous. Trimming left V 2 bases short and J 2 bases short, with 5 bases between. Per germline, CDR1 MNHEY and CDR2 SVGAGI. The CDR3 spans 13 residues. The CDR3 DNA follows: TGTGCCAGCAGTTACGGGTTCACAGATACGCAGTATTTT. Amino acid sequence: CASSYGFTDTQYF.

CDR3 residues: CASSRDRFSYNEQFF. The CDR3 DNA sequence: TGTGCCAGCAGCCGAGACAGGTTTTCCTACAATGAGCAGTTCTTC. V usage is TRBV7-8 and J usage is TRBJ2-1; possibly TRBD1 for D (6 bases). The CDR3 loop spans 15 amino acids. The germline gives CDR1 SGHVS, CDR2 FQNEAQ. Trimming removed 5 bases from V and 1 base from J, with 12 bases in between.

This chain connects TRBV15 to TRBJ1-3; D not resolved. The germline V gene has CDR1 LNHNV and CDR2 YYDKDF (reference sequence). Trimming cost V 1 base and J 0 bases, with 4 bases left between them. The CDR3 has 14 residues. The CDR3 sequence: CATSRGASGNTIYF. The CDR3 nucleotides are TGTGCCACCAGCAGAGGGGCCTCTGGAAACACCATATATTTT.

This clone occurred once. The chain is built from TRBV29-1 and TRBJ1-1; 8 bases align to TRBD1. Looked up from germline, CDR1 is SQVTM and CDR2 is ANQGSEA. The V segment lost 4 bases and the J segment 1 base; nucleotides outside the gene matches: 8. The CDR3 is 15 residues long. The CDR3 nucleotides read TGCAGCGTTGGAGGGGACAGGAGAACGAACACTGAAGCTTTCTTT. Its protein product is CSVGGDRRTNTEAFF.